The source of this TCR beta chain is a study of cytomegalovirus exposure and HLA in healthy donors. Across the whole study: The 90 to 150 validation repertoires, a later analysis reported, used the same platform as the approximately 670 repertoires from the first cohort. Study-wide points: The CMV antigen specificity of a few CMV-associated chains was confirmed through in vitro analysis. Cytomegalovirus association was assigned to approximately 160 TCR beta chains.

It was the approximately 130-subject validation cohort, separate from the roughly 700-subject first cohort, to which the donors belonged. Germline loops: CDR1 MNHNY, CDR2 SVGAGI (reference sequence). CDR3 length equals 13 residues. The V end was cut by 0 bases, the J end by 8 bases, with 10 bases between. As concerns this clone: Its antigen is still unknown.

Clones were sequenced by immunoSEQ multiplex PCR, and TCRdb holds only the in-frame ones, with some missing. The sample has over 200,000 clones, around nine tenths seen once. V usage is TRBV6-6 and J usage is TRBJ1-2; TRBD1 might be the D (5 bases). The material sequenced was PBMCs. This receptor was obtained from a woman aged 18-29 years in good health and CMV-seronegative. Here the CDR3 DNA reads TGTGCCAGCAGTTACTCGAAACAGGCGGGCTACACCTTC. Its protein product is CASSYSKQAGYTF.